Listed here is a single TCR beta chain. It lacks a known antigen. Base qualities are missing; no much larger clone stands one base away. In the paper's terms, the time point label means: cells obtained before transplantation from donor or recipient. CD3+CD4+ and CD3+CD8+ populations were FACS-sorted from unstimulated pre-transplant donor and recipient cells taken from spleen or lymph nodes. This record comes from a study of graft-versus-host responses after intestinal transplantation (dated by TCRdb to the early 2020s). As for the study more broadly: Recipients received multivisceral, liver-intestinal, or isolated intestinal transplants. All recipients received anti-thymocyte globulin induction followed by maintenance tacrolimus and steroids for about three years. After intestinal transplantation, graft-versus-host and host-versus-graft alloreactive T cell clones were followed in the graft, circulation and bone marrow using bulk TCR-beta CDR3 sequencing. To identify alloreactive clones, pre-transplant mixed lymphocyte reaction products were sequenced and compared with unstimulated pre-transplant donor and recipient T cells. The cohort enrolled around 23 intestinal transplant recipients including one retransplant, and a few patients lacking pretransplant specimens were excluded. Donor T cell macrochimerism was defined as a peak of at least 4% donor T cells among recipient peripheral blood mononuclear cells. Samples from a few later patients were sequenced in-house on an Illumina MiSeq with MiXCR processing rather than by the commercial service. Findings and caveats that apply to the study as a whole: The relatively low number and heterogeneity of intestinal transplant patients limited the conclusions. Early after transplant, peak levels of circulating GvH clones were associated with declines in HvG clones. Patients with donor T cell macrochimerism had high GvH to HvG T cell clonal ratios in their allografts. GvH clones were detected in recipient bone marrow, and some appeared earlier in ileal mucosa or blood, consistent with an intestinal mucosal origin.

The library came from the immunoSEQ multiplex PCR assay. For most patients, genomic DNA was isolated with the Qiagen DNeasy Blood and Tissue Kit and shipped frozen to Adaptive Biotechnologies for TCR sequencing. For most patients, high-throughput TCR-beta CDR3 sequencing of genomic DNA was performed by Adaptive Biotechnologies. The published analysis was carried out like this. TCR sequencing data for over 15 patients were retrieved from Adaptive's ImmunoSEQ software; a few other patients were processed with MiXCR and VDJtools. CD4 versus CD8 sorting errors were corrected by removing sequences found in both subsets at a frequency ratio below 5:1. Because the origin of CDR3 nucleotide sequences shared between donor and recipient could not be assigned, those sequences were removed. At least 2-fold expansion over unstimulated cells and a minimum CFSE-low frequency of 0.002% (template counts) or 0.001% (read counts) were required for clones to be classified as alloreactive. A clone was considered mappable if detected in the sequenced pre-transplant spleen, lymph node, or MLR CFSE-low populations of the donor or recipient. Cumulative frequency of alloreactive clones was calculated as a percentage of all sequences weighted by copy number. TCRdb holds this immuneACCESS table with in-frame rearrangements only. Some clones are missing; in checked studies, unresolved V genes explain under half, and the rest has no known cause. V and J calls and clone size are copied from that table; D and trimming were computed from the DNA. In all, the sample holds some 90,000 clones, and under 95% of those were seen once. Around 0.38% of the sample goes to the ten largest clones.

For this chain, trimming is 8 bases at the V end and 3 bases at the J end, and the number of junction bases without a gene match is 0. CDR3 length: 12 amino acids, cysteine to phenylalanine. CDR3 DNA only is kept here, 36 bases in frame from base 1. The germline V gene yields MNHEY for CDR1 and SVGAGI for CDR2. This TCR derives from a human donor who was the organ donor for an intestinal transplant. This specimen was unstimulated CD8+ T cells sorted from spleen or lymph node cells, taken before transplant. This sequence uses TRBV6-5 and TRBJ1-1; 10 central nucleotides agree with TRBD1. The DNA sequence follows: TGTGCCAGCGGGACAGGGGACACTGAAGCTTTCTTT. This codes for CASGTGDTEAFF.